This T cell receptor beta chain was found in a study of Graves' ophthalmopathy and Graves' hyperthyroidism. CDR3 length equals 12 residues. Germline V gene lookup returns CDR1 MDHEN and CDR2 SYDVKM. Trimming removed 10 bases at V and 3 bases at J, with 13 bases between. CDR3 regions of TCR beta were amplified from RNA transcripts. Amplification began with first-round RT-PCR using HTBI primers, then second-round multiplex PCR was performed. TCRdb ran MiXCR on the multiplex PCR reads and lists one entry per CDR3 protein. Of about 210,000 distinct CDR3 sequences in the sample, roughly 29% were seen once. Exclusion covered patients with other autoimmune diseases or uncontrolled infections (as well as pregnancy or lactation). This clonotype was seen many times.

The origin of this receptor is a man aged 50-60 years with Graves' ophthalmopathy. The specimen was peripheral blood. The J gene is TRBJ2-7, the V gene TRBV28; TRBD1 is a possible D gene (6 bases). The CDR3 DNA reads as TGTGCCACCACCTCACAGGGCTACGAGCAGTACTTC. Translated: CATTSQGYEQYF. Full variable domain (rest looked up from reference TRBV28 and TRBJ2-7): DVKVTQSSRYLVKRTGEKVFLECVQDMDHENMFWYRQDPGLGLRLIYFSYDVKMKEKGDIPEGYSVSREKKERFSLILESASTNQTSMYLCATTSQGYEQYFGPGTRLTVT.